What follows are 23 T cell receptor beta chains derived from one specimen sequenced in a study of cytomegalovirus exposure and HLA in healthy donors (dated by TCRdb to 2017 to 2019). Preparation of the library involved the immunoSEQ multiplex PCR assay. A mixture of 60 forward primers for TCR Vbeta segments and 13 reverse primers for TCR Jbeta segments was used in the multiplex PCR. The source is immuneACCESS, and TCRdb retained only in-frame sequences with V and J called. Part of the clones is not carried over; for the studies checked, unresolved V genes explain less than half of this, and the remainder is unexplained. In this sample the table shows 150,000 to 200,000 clones, approximately 82% of which occur a single time. The ten most abundant clones make up around 8% of the sample. The sequenced sample consisted of PBMCs. All receptors derive from a woman aged 35 to 49 in good health and CMV-seropositive.

V and J are TRBV1 and TRBJ2-7; whether TRBD1, the table's D call, matches the DNA was not checked. TRBV1 is a documented pseudogene. This CDR3 has 9 residues. CDR3 sequence reads: CTTHYEQYF. The CDR3 nucleotides read TGCACCACCCACTACGAGCAGTACTTC.

J is TRBJ1-1 and V is TRBV7-3; D might be TRBD1 (6 bases). The CDR3 loop spans 14 amino acids. V dropped 2 bases and J dropped 4 bases, with 11 bases sitting between them. The germline V gene has CDR1 SGHTA and CDR2 FQGTGA. The CDR3, as DNA: TGTGCCAGCAGCTTAGGGCAGGGGAGCACTGAAGCTTTCTTT. Translation: CASSLGQGSTEAFF. Together with reference TRBV7-3 and TRBJ1-1, the CDR3 gives the full variable domain: GAGVSQTPSNKVTEKGKYVELRCDPISGHTALYWYRQSLGQGPEFLIYFQGTGAADDSGLPNDRFFAVRPEGSVSTLKIQRTERGDSAVYLCASSLGQGSTEAFFGQGTRLTVV.

The chain recombines TRBV11-2 with TRBJ1-1, with D unresolved. Germline V gene sequence: CDR1 SGHAT, CDR2 FQNNGV. V was cut by 5 bases and J by 10 bases, with 14 bases left in between. The CDR3 spans 12 residues. The CDR3 nucleotides read TGTGCCAGCAGCCCGTCTACCGTCGCAGCTTTCTTT. It codes for CASSPSTVAAFF.

This clone was found a few times. The genes are TRBV19 and TRBJ1-1, with 12 bases fitting TRBD1. CDR1 and CDR2 (germline): LNHDA, SQIVND (reference sequence). Unmatched junction bases numbered 17, after V lost 6 bases and J lost 6 bases. The CDR3 totals 18 residues. The CDR3 sequence is CASRAGGTGGSKIAEAFF. In DNA, the CDR3 is TGTGCCAGTAGGGCAGGAGGGACAGGGGGCAGTAAAATCGCTGAAGCTTTCTTT.

This chain uses TRBV13 with TRBJ2-5, with 7 bases matching TRBD2. Per germline, CDR1 PRHDT and CDR2 FYEKMQ (reference sequence). The junction had 4 bases not matched to a gene; V was cut back by 5 bases and J by 4 bases. The CDR3 contains 13 residues. This CDR3 reads CASSGEGPETQYF. The CDR3 DNA is TGTGCCAGCAGCGGGGAGGGCCCAGAGACCCAGTACTTC.

V and J are TRBV7-3 and TRBJ2-5; 11 bases match TRBD2. Germline CDR1 is SGHTA and CDR2 is FQGTGA. The CDR3 sequence is 15 residues long. The trim removed 2 bases at V and 4 bases at J, leaving 3 bases unmatched. The CDR3 reads CASSLASGRIETQYF. The CDR3 bases are TGTGCCAGCAGCTTAGCTAGCGGGAGGATAGAGACCCAGTACTTC.

This chain uses TRBV30 with TRBJ1-1; D not resolved. The V end lost 4 bases, the J end lost 1 base, and 10 bases lay between the germline ends. CDR1 is GTSNPN and CDR2 is SVGIG in the germline V gene (reference sequence). The CDR3 covers 13 residues. CDR3 sequence: CAWNWHPNTEAFF. The CDR3 DNA reads as TGTGCCTGGAATTGGCATCCGAACACTGAAGCTTTCTTT.

The gene calls are TRBV7-8 and TRBJ2-7; TRBD1 matches at 8 bases. Germline lookup yields CDR1 SGHVS and CDR2 FQNEAQ. The CDR3 contains 15 residues. The ends lost 4 bases at V and 7 bases at J; junction bases unmatched: 12. The CDR3 loop is CASSYYGQGTKEQYF. Here the CDR3 DNA reads TGTGCCAGCAGCTATTATGGACAGGGAACTAAGGAGCAGTACTTC.

This chain connects TRBV6-6 to TRBJ2-1, with 8 bases aligning to TRBD2. In germline, CDR1 is MNHNY, CDR2 SVGAGI (reference sequence). CDR3 length equals 12 residues. Losses at the gene ends were 6 bases for V and 15 bases for J; bases not matched to a gene: 10. CDR3 coding DNA: TGTGCCAGCAGGGCTAATAGCGGGAAGGCGTTCTTC. It yields the protein CASRANSGKAFF.

Here the CDR3 reads CASSLGRGLAGGTDTQYF. In nucleotides, the CDR3 is TGTGCCAGCAGCTTAGGCAGGGGACTAGCGGGAGGCACAGATACGCAGTATTTT. The chain is built from TRBV11-2 and TRBJ2-3; 14 positions match TRBD2. The CDR3 has 18 amino acids. V shed 1 base and J 1 base; nucleotides not matched to a gene: 4. Germline V gene data show CDR1 as SGHAT and CDR2 as FQNNGV.

The chain couples TRBV11-1 to TRBJ2-7; 7 nucleotides align to TRBD2. This CDR3 has 15 amino acids. The junction had 5 bases not matched to a gene; V was cut back by 3 bases and J by 0 bases. Germline CDR1 SGHAT, CDR2 FQDESV (reference sequence). The CDR3 nucleotides are TGTGCCAGCAGCTTTGCGGGAGACCTCTCCTACGAGCAGTACTTC. Translation: CASSFAGDLSYEQYF.

This clone was observed a few times. The chain carries TRBV7-2 and TRBJ2-7; D is possibly TRBD2 (6 bases). Germline V lookup: CDR1 SGHTA, CDR2 FQGNSA. The V end lost 6 bases, the J end lost 4 bases, and 7 bases lay between the germline ends. The CDR3 runs 11 residues. The CDR3 region has the DNA TGTGCCAGCAGTCGGGGGTACGAGCAGTACTTC. Its translation is CASSRGYEQYF.

The chain recombines TRBV5-4 with TRBJ2-1; D is unclear. Germline V gene data show CDR1 as SGHNT and CDR2 as YYREEE (reference sequence). The CDR3 sequence is 15 residues long. V shed 0 bases and J shed 3 bases, with 10 bases lying between them. For the CDR3, the DNA is TGTGCCAGCAGCTTGGGGCAGACTCACTACAATGAGCAGTTCTTC. Amino acid sequence: CASSLGQTHYNEQFF.

The chain carries TRBV15 and TRBJ2-7; no definite D call. There are 14 residues in the CDR3. Per germline, CDR1 LNHNV and CDR2 YYDKDF (reference sequence). Trimming shortened V by 3 bases and J by 3 bases, and 12 bases separated the two germline ends. The CDR3 spells CATSSGGQLYEQYF. CDR3 DNA: TGTGCCACCAGCAGCGGCGGCCAGCTCTACGAGCAGTACTTC.

The chain uses TRBV27 and TRBJ2-1; 9 nucleotides line up with TRBD1. V lost 7 bases, J lost 8 bases, and 12 bases stayed unmatched. The CDR3 spans 15 residues. Germline CDR1 reads MNHEY; CDR2 reads SMNVEV (reference sequence). The CDR3 coding sequence is TGTGCCAGCAACCTTCTGGGGACAGGGAAGGATGAGCAGTTCTTC. Amino acids: CASNLLGTGKDEQFF.

A single count supports this clone. The rearrangement links TRBV6-1 to TRBJ2-5, with TRBD1 identical over 8 bases. CDR3 length equals 13 residues. V lost 6 bases and J lost 3; bases outside the gene matches: 3. Germline V lookup: CDR1 MNHNS, CDR2 SASEGT. This chain's CDR3 is CASSRGQEETQYF. CDR3 DNA: TGTGCCAGCAGCCGGGGACAGGAAGAGACCCAGTACTTC.

The table lists this clone with a few counts. The chain uses TRBV2 and TRBJ2-2; 7 bases map to TRBD2. The J segment lost 2 bases and the V segment lost 7 bases, leaving 4 bases of the junction unmatched. The CDR3 sequence is 14 residues long. Germline V gene sequence: CDR1 SNHLY, CDR2 FYNNEI. The CDR3 spells CASISGVNTGELFF. The CDR3 nucleotides read TGTGCCAGCATAAGCGGGGTAAACACCGGGGAGCTGTTTTTT.

The V gene is TRBV28, the J gene TRBJ2-7, with 8 bases lining up with TRBD1. In germline, CDR1 is MDHEN, CDR2 SYDVKM. V dropped 3 bases and J dropped 1; count of bases not matched to a gene: 5. The CDR3 totals 15 residues. CDR3 in DNA: TGTGCCAGCAGTTTTGGAACAGGGGGTTCCTACGAGCAGTACTTC. Protein: CASSFGTGGSYEQYF.

The chain couples TRBV5-1 to TRBJ2-1; D ambiguous. Germline assignment: CDR1 SGHRS and CDR2 YFSETQ. The CDR3 is made up of 15 amino acids. The V gene lost 6 bases and the J gene lost 3 bases, with 16 bases spanning the gap. CDR3 sequence: CASTTEANNYNEQFF. The DNA of the CDR3 is TGCGCCAGCACAACCGAGGCCAATAACTACAATGAGCAGTTCTTC.

The chain uses TRBV6-1 and TRBJ2-7; 9 nucleotides line up with TRBD2. V gave up 3 bases and J gave up 6 bases; unmatched junction bases: 12. CDR3 length equals 16 residues. The V gene's germline CDR1 is MNHNS and CDR2 SASEGT. CDR3 nucleotide sequence: TGTGCCAGCAGTGATATTGGCGGGAGGGGTTCAGGCGAGCAGTACTTC. Protein: CASSDIGGRGSGEQYF.

This clone was seen only a few times. This sequence joins TRBV28 and TRBJ2-7; a possible D gene is TRBD2 (5 bases). Germline V gives CDR1 MDHEN, CDR2 SYDVKM. The CDR3 is 16 residues long. Trimming shortened V by 3 bases and J by 5 bases, and 20 bases separated the two germline ends. CDR3 in amino acids: CASSFTPSSGSNEQYF. CDR3 DNA: TGTGCCAGCAGTTTTACCCCTTCGTCGGGGTCCAACGAGCAGTACTTC. The full variable domain, its missing parts supplied by reference TRBV28 and TRBJ2-7, is DVKVTQSSRYLVKRTGEKVFLECVQDMDHENMFWYRQDPGLGLRLIYFSYDVKMKEKGDIPEGYSVSREKKERFSLILESASTNQTSMYLCASSFTPSSGSNEQYFGPGTRLTVT.

The rearrangement uses TRBV6-1 and TRBJ2-2, with 8 bases aligning to TRBD2. The V gene's germline CDR1 is MNHNS and CDR2 SASEGT. This CDR3 contains 13 residues. J lost 3 bases, V lost 7 bases, and 1 base had no gene match. Here the CDR3 reads CASTGRDTGELFF. CDR3 DNA: TGTGCCAGCACCGGGAGGGACACCGGGGAGCTGTTTTTT.

The table lists this clone with a few counts. V is TRBV7-8 and J is TRBJ2-5; tentative D call: TRBD2 (6 bases). The CDR3 loop spans 15 amino acids. V was trimmed by 0 bases and J by 5 bases, leaving 13 bases between them. Per the germline V gene, CDR1 is SGHVS and CDR2 is FQNEAQ. Here the CDR3 DNA reads TGTGCCAGCAGCTTAGCGCGGGGCAGAGAGGAGACCCAGTACTTC. Translation gives CASSLARGREETQYF.